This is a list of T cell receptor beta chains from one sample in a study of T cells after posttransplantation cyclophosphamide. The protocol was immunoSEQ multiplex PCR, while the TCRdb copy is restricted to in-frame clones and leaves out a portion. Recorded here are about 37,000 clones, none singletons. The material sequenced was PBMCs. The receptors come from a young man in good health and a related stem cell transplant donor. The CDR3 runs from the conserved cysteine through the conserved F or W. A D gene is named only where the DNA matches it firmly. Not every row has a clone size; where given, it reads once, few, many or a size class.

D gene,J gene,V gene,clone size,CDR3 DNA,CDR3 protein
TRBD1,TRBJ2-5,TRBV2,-,TGTGCCAGCAAAGTCTTACAGGGGCAGGGGACCCAGTACTTC,CASKVLQGQGTQYF
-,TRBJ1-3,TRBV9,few,TGTGCCAGCAGCGTCGCGGACACCATATATTTT,CASSVADTIYF
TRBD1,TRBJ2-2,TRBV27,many,TGTGCCAGCAGTTTTGTGGGACAGGGGGCCCCGAACACCGGGGAGCTGTTTTTT,CASSFVGQGAPNTGELFF
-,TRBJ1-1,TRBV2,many,TGTGCCAGCAGAACTTGGGCCAGAGCTTTCTTT,CASRTWARAFF
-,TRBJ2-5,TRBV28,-,TGTGCCAGCAGAACGGTGTACCAAGAGACCCAGTACTTC,CASRTVYQETQYF
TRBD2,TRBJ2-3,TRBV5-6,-,TGTGCCAGCAGCTTCCGCGCTAGCGGGGGGGCCGGGACAGATACGCAGTATTTT,CASSFRASGGAGTDTQYF
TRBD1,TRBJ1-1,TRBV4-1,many,TGCGCCAGCAGCCGACCCACAGGGGGCAAAACTGAAGCTTTCTTT,CASSRPTGGKTEAFF
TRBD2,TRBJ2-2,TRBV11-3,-,TGTGCCAGCAGCCCGGGACTAGCGGGGGGAAGCACCGGGGAGCTGTTTTTT,CASSPGLAGGSTGELFF
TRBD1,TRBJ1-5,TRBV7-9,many,TGTGCCAGCAGCAACTCACCACCGGGACAGGGTATGCCCCAGCATTTT,CASSNSPPGQGMPQHF
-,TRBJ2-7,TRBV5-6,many,TGTGCCAGCAGCTTGGTCCCCGGGGGCGAGCAGTACTTC,CASSLVPGGEQYF